This T cell receptor beta chain derives from a study of blood T cell repertoires in COVID-19 (dated by TCRdb to 2020 to 2021). In terms of the full investigation: Collaborator samples came from the United States, Italy and Spain and covered acute and convalescent phases of COVID-19. The prospective study material was composed of cDNA or gDNA derived from T cells, B-cell-depleted T cells, or PBMCs. HLA class I and class II types, where available, came from metadata supplied by the sample provider rather than from assay-based typing. The samples were drawn from two sources: the first 160 participants of the ongoing ImmuneRACE study, and 950 to 1,500 subjects contributed by 6 global collaborators. A de-identified subject ID, COVID-19 status, age in years and sex were almost always included in the sample metadata. The dataset comprised deeply sampled blood TCRbeta repertoires from subjects exposed to, actively infected with, or recovered from COVID-19. A freely available public database, intended as a resource for researchers studying the immune response to SARS-CoV-2, is where the repertoires were released. What the authors observed across the whole study: How much clinical and demographic metadata was included differed by source and by participant, and the metadata was provided uncurated.

The immunoSEQ Assay, a bias-controlled multiplex PCR, was used to amplify TCRbeta CDR3 regions from genomic DNA. As for the original processing: The number of nucleated cells in each sample was estimated by amplification of reference gene primers within the assay. To quantify the absolute abundance of each unique TCRbeta CDR3 rearrangement, sequence reads were collapsed and filtered. For each sample, productive Simpson clonality was calculated as the square root of Simpson's diversity index over productive rearrangements. The source is immuneACCESS, and TCRdb retained only in-frame sequences with V and J called. Part of the clones is not carried over; for the studies checked, unresolved V genes explain less than half of this, and the remainder is unexplained. The V and J calls and clone size are taken from that table; D and trimming were inferred from the DNA. This sample lists over 200,000 clones; about nine tenths were detected once. Of the sample, around 15% falls within the top ten clones.

Participants in the prospective study were aged about 18 to 95 years, lived in 24 United States geographic areas, and enrolled through a virtual design. In the prospective study, cohorts were assigned on the basis of participant-reported clinical history obtained from a screening survey and a study questionnaire. ImmuneRACE Cohort 3 recovered participants were defined by two consecutive negative NP/OP PCR tests, healthcare professional clearance, or symptom resolution. Mobile phlebotomists in the prospective study collected whole blood, serum and a nasopharyngeal or oropharyngeal swab from every participant. Prospective study participants could optionally give additional blood draws and questionnaires over an approximately 2-month period. Before DNA extraction, prospective study blood samples were shipped either frozen or at room temperature. The CDR3, cysteine through phenylalanine, is 14 amino acids long. This entry keeps only the CDR3 DNA: 42 bases, framed from base 1. The germline V gene (reference sequence) supplies CDR1 MNHEY and CDR2 SMNVEV. Trimming costs V 2 bases and J 7 bases, and their ends lie 12 bases apart.

As for this clone: The antigen this receptor binds is unknown. Base qualities were left out, and no much larger clone turns up one base away.

The material sequenced was PBMCs or T cells enriched from blood (not recorded which). This receptor chain uses TRBV27 and TRBJ1-5; the D gene identity is not certain. The TCR sequence derives from a young man who had recovered from COVID-19. The DNA reads TGTGCCAGCAGTTTAGAGGCCGGAGGACAGCCCCAGCATTTT. This is translated as CASSLEAGGQPQHF.